This is a list of T cell receptor beta chains from one sample in a study of OX40 agonist ivuxolimab in advanced cancers. Assay: immunoSEQ multiplex PCR; the TCRdb copy retains only in-frame clones and omits some. Of about 20,000 clones detected, around three quarters appear once; the ten largest clones hold about 20%. The source was CD4+ or CD8+ T cells sorted from blood, collected in a trial of the OX40 agonist ivuxolimab. These TCRs come from an adult with an advanced solid tumor such as melanoma, head and neck, liver or kidney cancer. The CDR3 runs from the conserved cysteine through the conserved F or W. A D gene is named only where the DNA matches it firmly. Rows give clone size only sometimes, using once, few, many, or a class for an expanded clone.

v_call: TRBV2
j_call: TRBJ1-1
clone_size: .
d_call: .
cdr3_aa: CASKGAREAFF
cdr3_nt: TGTGCCAGCAAAGGGGCCAGGGAAGCTTTCTTT

v_call: TRBV9
j_call: TRBJ2-3
clone_size: few
d_call: .
cdr3_aa: CASSVEGAYRADTQYF
cdr3_nt: TGTGCCAGCAGCGTAGAAGGGGCCTACAGGGCAGATACGCAGTATTTT

v_call: TRBV7-9
j_call: TRBJ2-2
clone_size: .
d_call: TRBD1
cdr3_aa: CASSSLGQGVWFTGELFF
cdr3_nt: TGTGCCAGCAGCTCCCTGGGACAGGGGGTTTGGTTCACCGGGGAGCTGTTTTTT

v_call: TRBV19
j_call: TRBJ2-2
clone_size: .
d_call: TRBD1
cdr3_aa: CASSPSAGTAYTGELFF
cdr3_nt: TGTGCCAGTAGTCCGTCCGCCGGGACAGCTTACACCGGGGAGCTGTTTTTT

v_call: TRBV9
j_call: TRBJ2-3
clone_size: .
d_call: TRBD2
cdr3_aa: CASSVDGLAGITDTQYF
cdr3_nt: TGTGCCAGCAGCGTGGACGGACTAGCGGGGATCACAGATACGCAGTATTTT

v_call: TRBV5-1
j_call: TRBJ2-3
clone_size: .
d_call: TRBD2
cdr3_aa: CASSLEPGLAGATIGTDTQYF
cdr3_nt: TGCGCCAGCAGCTTGGAACCCGGACTAGCGGGGGCCACTATCGGCACAGATACGCAGTATTTT

v_call: TRBV19
j_call: TRBJ2-3
clone_size: once
d_call: TRBD2
cdr3_aa: CASSWRGWSSDTQYF
cdr3_nt: TGTGCCAGTAGTTGGCGGGGGTGGAGTTCGGATACGCAGTATTTT

v_call: TRBV30
j_call: TRBJ2-7
clone_size: .
d_call: .
cdr3_aa: CAWSVLREQYF
cdr3_nt: TGTGCCTGGAGTGTACTCCGCGAGCAGTACTTC

v_call: TRBV11-1
j_call: TRBJ2-1
clone_size: .
d_call: .
cdr3_aa: CASSSRVEPEQFF
cdr3_nt: TGTGCCAGCAGCTCCCGGGTGGAGCCTGAGCAGTTCTTC

v_call: TRBV28
j_call: TRBJ1-1
clone_size: .
d_call: .
cdr3_aa: CASVSPGSITEAFF
cdr3_nt: TGTGCCAGCGTATCCCCCGGCAGTATTACTGAAGCTTTCTTT

v_call: TRBV10-3
j_call: TRBJ1-2
clone_size: few
d_call: TRBD1
cdr3_aa: CAISEPQGGTYGYTF
cdr3_nt: TGTGCCATCAGTGAGCCACAGGGGGGAACTTATGGCTACACCTTC

v_call: TRBV19
j_call: TRBJ2-7
clone_size: .
d_call: .
cdr3_aa: CASSPSLWGVTGHVEQYF
cdr3_nt: TGTGCCAGTAGTCCCTCATTATGGGGGGTGACAGGGCATGTCGAGCAGTACTTC

v_call: TRBV9
j_call: TRBJ2-2
clone_size: .
d_call: TRBD2
cdr3_aa: CASSPGGENTGELFF
cdr3_nt: TGTGCCAGCAGCCCGGGGGGGGAAAACACCGGGGAGCTGTTTTTT

v_call: TRBV7-2
j_call: TRBJ1-4
clone_size: .
d_call: TRBD1
cdr3_aa: CAVTGGLLPGNEKLFF
cdr3_nt: TGTGCAGTGACAGGGGGGCTGCTCCCTGGTAATGAAAAACTGTTTTTT

v_call: TRBV27
j_call: TRBJ2-7
clone_size: .
d_call: TRBD1
cdr3_aa: CASSPGTGGHEQYF
cdr3_nt: TGTGCCAGCAGTCCCGGGACAGGGGGCCACGAGCAGTACTTC

v_call: TRBV2
j_call: TRBJ2-7
clone_size: .
d_call: TRBD2
cdr3_aa: CASVLTGGHSEQYF
cdr3_nt: TGTGCCAGCGTTTTGACGGGGGGGCATAGCGAGCAGTACTTC

v_call: TRBV14
j_call: TRBJ2-6
clone_size: .
d_call: TRBD2
cdr3_aa: CASSPITSGGAFPVLTF
cdr3_nt: TGTGCCAGCAGCCCAATAACTAGCGGGGGGGCGTTCCCTGTCCTGACTTTC

v_call: TRBV28
j_call: TRBJ1-1
clone_size: .
d_call: .
cdr3_aa: CASLSGLMNTEAFF
cdr3_nt: TGTGCCAGCTTATCAGGGCTGATGAACACTGAAGCTTTCTTT

v_call: TRBV10-3
j_call: TRBJ2-7
clone_size: .
d_call: TRBD2
cdr3_aa: CAISGLAGGPSEQYF
cdr3_nt: TGTGCCATCAGTGGCTTAGCGGGGGGGCCCAGCGAGCAGTACTTC

v_call: TRBV7-6
j_call: TRBJ1-6
clone_size: once
d_call: .
cdr3_aa: CASSLEGGGSSYNSPLHF
cdr3_nt: TGTGCCAGCAGCTTAGAAGGGGGGGGGAGCTCCTATAATTCACCCCTCCACTTT

v_call: TRBV6-6
j_call: TRBJ1-2
clone_size: few
d_call: .
cdr3_aa: CASSYERDLRGYTF
cdr3_nt: TGTGCCAGCAGTTACGAGAGAGACCTGAGAGGCTACACCTTC

v_call: TRBV11-3
j_call: TRBJ2-1
clone_size: many
d_call: .
cdr3_aa: CASSLSGNSYNEQFF
cdr3_nt: TGTGCCAGCAGCTTATCTGGCAACTCCTACAATGAGCAGTTCTTC

v_call: TRBV19
j_call: TRBJ1-1
clone_size: .
d_call: .
cdr3_aa: CASYSLTTEAFF
cdr3_nt: TGTGCCAGTTATTCTCTGACAACTGAAGCTTTCTTT

v_call: TRBV6-5
j_call: TRBJ2-2
clone_size: .
d_call: TRBD2
cdr3_aa: CASSYSAGGTGELFF
cdr3_nt: TGTGCCAGCAGTTACTCAGCGGGGGGAACCGGGGAGCTGTTTTTT

v_call: TRBV7-6
j_call: TRBJ1-3
clone_size: .
d_call: .
cdr3_aa: CASSPDRFSGNTIYF
cdr3_nt: TGTGCCAGCAGCCCAGACAGGTTCTCTGGAAACACCATATATTTT

v_call: TRBV11-3
j_call: TRBJ1-1
clone_size: once
d_call: .
cdr3_aa: CASSFAGSSEAFF
cdr3_nt: TGTGCCAGCAGCTTCGCGGGGTCGAGTGAAGCTTTCTTT

v_call: TRBV6-1
j_call: TRBJ1-5
clone_size: .
d_call: TRBD1
cdr3_aa: CASTTGEPQHF
cdr3_nt: TGTGCCAGCACCACAGGGGAGCCCCAGCATTTT

v_call: TRBV7-8
j_call: TRBJ2-1
clone_size: .
d_call: .
cdr3_aa: CASRPFSHNEQFF
cdr3_nt: TGTGCCAGCCGACCGTTCAGTCACAATGAGCAGTTCTTC

v_call: TRBV7-9
j_call: TRBJ2-3
clone_size: .
d_call: .
cdr3_aa: CASSFSPDTQYF
cdr3_nt: TGTGCCAGCAGCTTTTCCCCAGATACGCAGTATTTT

v_call: TRBV19
j_call: TRBJ1-1
clone_size: many
d_call: .
cdr3_aa: CASTPPRGENGFF
cdr3_nt: TGTGCCAGTACTCCACCGAGGGGGGAGAACGGTTTCTTT

v_call: TRBV11-3
j_call: TRBJ1-2
clone_size: .
d_call: TRBD1
cdr3_aa: CASSPTGNYGYTF
cdr3_nt: TGTGCCAGCAGCCCGACAGGGAACTATGGCTACACCTTC

v_call: TRBV19
j_call: TRBJ2-1
clone_size: .
d_call: .
cdr3_aa: CASRVTVQSYNEQFF
cdr3_nt: TGTGCCAGTAGGGTGACAGTTCAGTCCTACAATGAGCAGTTCTTC

v_call: TRBV19
j_call: TRBJ1-1
clone_size: .
d_call: .
cdr3_aa: CASSYGAPNTEAFF
cdr3_nt: TGTGCCAGTAGTTATGGGGCTCCGAACACTGAAGCTTTCTTT

v_call: TRBV4-2
j_call: TRBJ2-3
clone_size: few
d_call: .
cdr3_aa: CASSQEDQGTTDTQYF
cdr3_nt: TGTGCCAGCAGCCAAGAAGATCAGGGGACCACAGATACGCAGTATTTT

v_call: TRBV6-6
j_call: TRBJ2-5
clone_size: .
d_call: .
cdr3_aa: CASSYSRETQETQYF
cdr3_nt: TGTGCCAGCAGTTACTCGAGGGAGACTCAAGAGACCCAGTACTTC

v_call: TRBV5-1
j_call: TRBJ1-2
clone_size: few
d_call: TRBD1
cdr3_aa: CASSLEAGQVGYGYTF
cdr3_nt: TGCGCCAGCAGCTTGGAAGCGGGACAGGTGGGCTATGGCTACACCTTC

v_call: TRBV11-3
j_call: TRBJ2-7
clone_size: .
d_call: .
cdr3_aa: CASSLKGPEQYF
cdr3_nt: TGTGCCAGCAGCTTAAAGGGCCCCGAGCAGTACTTC

v_call: TRBV10-3
j_call: TRBJ1-1
clone_size: .
d_call: .
cdr3_aa: CAISAAGNTEAFF
cdr3_nt: TGTGCCATCAGTGCCGCAGGGAACACTGAAGCTTTCTTT

v_call: TRBV4-2
j_call: TRBJ2-7
clone_size: .
d_call: TRBD2
cdr3_aa: CASSQNERSGVFNEQYF
cdr3_nt: TGTGCCAGCAGCCAAAACGAAAGAAGCGGGGTCTTCAACGAGCAGTACTTC

v_call: TRBV27
j_call: TRBJ2-6
clone_size: few
d_call: .
cdr3_aa: CASSLLSLSGANVLTF
cdr3_nt: TGTGCCAGCAGTCTCCTCTCCCTCTCTGGGGCCAACGTCCTGACTTTC

v_call: TRBV27
j_call: TRBJ2-1
clone_size: once
d_call: TRBD2
cdr3_aa: CASSLPPGGGFYNEQFF
cdr3_nt: TGTGCCAGCAGTTTACCCCCCGGCGGGGGTTTTTACAATGAGCAGTTCTTC

v_call: TRBV27
j_call: TRBJ1-1
clone_size: .
d_call: .
cdr3_aa: CASRPSHRSTEAFF
cdr3_nt: TGTGCCAGCAGACCCTCACACAGGAGCACTGAAGCTTTCTTT

v_call: TRBV6-5
j_call: TRBJ2-7
clone_size: .
d_call: .
cdr3_aa: CASSYSGGSYEQYF
cdr3_nt: TGTGCCAGCAGTTACTCGGGGGGTTCCTACGAGCAGTACTTC

v_call: TRBV4-3
j_call: TRBJ1-3
clone_size: .
d_call: .
cdr3_aa: CASSQGQGNTIYF
cdr3_nt: TGCGCCAGCAGCCAAGGTCAGGGGAACACCATATATTTT

v_call: TRBV9
j_call: TRBJ1-1
clone_size: .
d_call: .
cdr3_aa: CGTGEGPNTEAFF
cdr3_nt: TGTGGAACAGGCGAGGGTCCAAACACTGAAGCTTTCTTT

v_call: TRBV7-9
j_call: TRBJ2-5
clone_size: once
d_call: TRBD2
cdr3_aa: CASSLPRTSQIKETQYF
cdr3_nt: TGTGCCAGCAGCTTACCCCGGACTAGCCAAATTAAGGAGACCCAGTACTTC

v_call: TRBV11-1
j_call: TRBJ1-1
clone_size: .
d_call: .
cdr3_aa: CASSHPSLNTEAFF
cdr3_nt: TGTGCCAGCAGCCATCCCTCGTTGAACACTGAAGCTTTCTTT

v_call: TRBV7-9
j_call: TRBJ1-2
clone_size: .
d_call: .
cdr3_aa: CASSKVGLRGGYTF
cdr3_nt: TGTGCCAGCAGCAAGGTGGGACTGCGGGGCGGCTACACCTTC

v_call: TRBV19
j_call: TRBJ2-2
clone_size: medium-sized
d_call: .
cdr3_aa: CASSILSGANTGELFF
cdr3_nt: TGTGCCAGTAGTATATTGTCCGGGGCCAACACCGGGGAGCTGTTTTTT

v_call: TRBV27
j_call: TRBJ2-3
clone_size: .
d_call: TRBD2
cdr3_aa: CASTRLAGALTDTQYF
cdr3_nt: TGTGCCAGCACCCGCCTAGCGGGGGCCCTCACAGATACGCAGTATTTT

v_call: TRBV11-3
j_call: TRBJ1-1
clone_size: few
d_call: .
cdr3_aa: CASRGRGTEAFF
cdr3_nt: TGTGCCAGCAGGGGGCGCGGTACTGAAGCTTTCTTT

v_call: TRBV4-1
j_call: TRBJ2-3
clone_size: .
d_call: .
cdr3_aa: CASSQAEYTDTQYF
cdr3_nt: TGCGCCAGCAGCCAAGCAGAATACACAGATACGCAGTATTTT

v_call: TRBV6-1
j_call: TRBJ2-1
clone_size: .
d_call: .
cdr3_aa: CASSEADPGNNEQFF
cdr3_nt: TGTGCCAGCAGTGAAGCGGATCCAGGGAACAATGAGCAGTTCTTC